These T cell receptor beta chains were read from a single sample in a study of blood T cell repertoires in COVID-19. Generated by immunoSEQ multiplex PCR, the TCRdb table keeps only in-frame clones and is missing some. The sample lists 110,000 to 150,000 clones; 84% were seen once. The sequenced sample consisted of peripheral blood. The receptors were gathered from a human donor in a cohort sampled during active COVID-19. Each CDR3 is given with its conserved first and last residue. The D gene is left open where the match is weak. Clone sizes are given selectively: once, few, many, or a class where the clone is expanded.

D	V	J	size	CDR3	DNA
-	TRBV19	TRBJ1-2	-	CASSKSTANYGYTF	TGTGCCAGTAGTAAATCGACAGCTAACTATGGCTACACCTTC
-	TRBV7-2	TRBJ2-2	-	CASSQGQWNTGELFF	TGTGCCAGCAGCCAGGGACAATGGAACACCGGGGAGCTGTTTTTT
-	TRBV5-1	TRBJ2-3	-	CASSRGSSSTDTQYF	TGCGCCAGCAGTAGGGGGAGTTCTAGCACAGATACGCAGTATTTT
-	TRBV27	TRBJ2-3	-	CASSLTLLSGTQYF	TGTGCCAGCAGTTTAACCTTACTAAGCGGGACGCAGTATTTT
-	TRBV7-2	TRBJ2-3	-	CASSLVLGPADTQYF	TGTGCCAGCAGCTTAGTATTGGGGCCGGCAGATACGCAGTATTTT
-	TRBV10-3	TRBJ1-1	-	CAISQNMNTEAFF	TGTGCCATCAGTCAGAACATGAACACTGAAGCTTTCTTT
-	TRBV18	TRBJ1-5	-	CASSLGHLSNQPQHF	TGTGCCAGCTCACTGGGACACCTTAGCAATCAGCCCCAGCATTTT
TRBD2	TRBV14	TRBJ2-3	-	CASSQDRGLAGVRFPDTQYF	TGTGCCAGCAGCCAAGATAGGGGACTAGCGGGGGTAAGATTTCCAGATACGCAGTATTTT
TRBD2	TRBV19	TRBJ2-5	-	CASSLSGPATSGTQETQYF	TGTGCCAGTAGTCTTAGCGGCCCCGCGACTAGCGGGACCCAAGAGACCCAGTACTTC
TRBD1	TRBV4-1	TRBJ2-7	-	CASSPGQGAVYEQYF	TGCGCCAGCAGCCCAGGACAGGGGGCTGTTTACGAGCAGTACTTC
TRBD2	TRBV9	TRBJ2-1	-	CASSGLAGPNSYNEQFF	TGTGCCAGCAGCGGATTAGCGGGACCGAACTCCTACAATGAGCAGTTCTTC
TRBD1	TRBV7-2	TRBJ1-1	-	CASSLFLTGGGTEAFF	TGTGCCAGCAGCTTATTCCTGACAGGGGGAGGCACTGAAGCTTTCTTT
-	TRBV4-2	TRBJ1-4	once	CASSPGGGEEKLFF	TGTGCCAGCAGCCCCGGCGGCGGGGAGGAAAAACTGTTTTTT
TRBD1	TRBV5-4	TRBJ1-2	-	CASSTDRVGYTF	TGTGCCAGCAGCACCGACAGGGTGGGCTACACCTTC
TRBD2	TRBV5-4	TRBJ2-3	-	CASSRGGAKDTQYF	TGTGCCAGCAGCCGCGGGGGGGCCAAAGATACGCAGTATTTT
TRBD1	TRBV20-1	TRBJ2-1	-	CSASPRTGNYEQFF	TGCAGTGCTAGTCCCCGGACAGGGAACTATGAGCAGTTCTTC
TRBD2	TRBV13	TRBJ2-7	-	CASSSLAGGRYEQYF	TGTGCCAGCAGCTCACTAGCGGGGGGGAGGTACGAGCAGTACTTC
-	TRBV20-1	TRBJ1-1	-	CSASFRGGTEAFF	TGCAGTGCTAGTTTCCGAGGGGGCACTGAAGCTTTCTTT
-	TRBV9	TRBJ1-4	-	CASSVAVHANEKLFF	TGTGCCAGCAGCGTAGCGGTCCACGCTAATGAAAAACTGTTTTTT
-	TRBV7-2	TRBJ1-4	-	CASSFVLGPEKLFF	TGTGCCAGCAGCTTCGTTCTAGGCCCGGAAAAACTGTTTTTT
TRBD2	TRBV6-1	TRBJ2-1	-	CASSEGRGGASEQFF	TGTGCCAGCAGTGAAGGGCGCGGGGGGGCGTCTGAGCAGTTCTTC
-	TRBV11-3	TRBJ2-5	-	CASSLTSGVGETQYF	TGTGCCAGCAGCCTTACTTCGGGGGTAGGAGAGACCCAGTACTTC
-	TRBV11-2	TRBJ1-6	once	CASSLQGPVGSPLHF	TGTGCCAGCAGCTTACAGGGGCCGGTTGGTTCACCCCTCCACTTT
-	TRBV14	TRBJ2-5	-	CASSQANPRMEYF	TGTGCCAGCAGCCAAGCTAATCCTAGGATGGAGTACTTC
-	TRBV5-1	TRBJ2-5	-	CASSLDATQGWETQYF	TGCGCCAGCAGCTTGGACGCGACCCAGGGGTGGGAGACCCAGTACTTC
TRBD1	TRBV4-3	TRBJ1-1	-	CASSRTTGLVTEAFF	TGCGCCAGCAGCCGAACGACAGGGTTGGTCACTGAAGCTTTCTTT
TRBD1	TRBV6-2/TRBV6-3	TRBJ2-7	-	CASSTPQGDYEQYF	TGTGCCAGCAGTACCCCGCAGGGGGACTACGAGCAGTACTTC
-	TRBV15	TRBJ1-2	-	CATSPGGDYGYTF	TGTGCCACCAGCCCCGGGGGTGATTATGGCTACACCTTC
TRBD1	TRBV5-4	TRBJ1-4	-	CASSFGQVNEKLFF	TGTGCCAGCAGTTTCGGACAGGTTAATGAAAAACTGTTTTTT
TRBD1	TRBV6-2/TRBV6-3	TRBJ1-2	-	CASRRAGQDSSYTF	TGTGCCAGCCGCCGTGCGGGACAGGATTCTAGCTACACCTTC
-	TRBV6-2/TRBV6-3	TRBJ1-1	-	CASSYPVNTEAFF	TGTGCCAGCAGTTACCCGGTGAACACTGAAGCTTTCTTT
TRBD1	TRBV6-6	TRBJ2-5	once	CASTKQGGETQYF	TGTGCCAGCACGAAACAGGGGGGAGAGACCCAGTACTTC
-	TRBV12-3/TRBV12-4	TRBJ1-1	few	CASSLIGNTEAFF	TGTGCCAGCAGTTTAATCGGGAACACTGAAGCTTTCTTT
TRBD1	TRBV30	TRBJ1-6	-	CAWNADRSLHF	TGTGCCTGGAATGCGGACAGGAGCCTCCACTTT
TRBD1	TRBV4-2	TRBJ1-1	-	CASSLGGGTGTAFF	TGTGCCAGCAGCCTCGGAGGGGGCACAGGGACGGCTTTCTTT
-	TRBV6-1	TRBJ1-4	-	CASSERGGWEKLFF	TGTGCCAGCAGTGAACGGGGAGGGTGGGAAAAACTGTTTTTT
TRBD1	TRBV6-1	TRBJ1-3	-	CASSEAGTVGNTIYF	TGTGCCAGCAGTGAAGCTGGGACAGTCGGAAACACCATATATTTT
TRBD1	TRBV11-3	TRBJ2-1	-	CASRKQGASSYNEQFF	TGTGCCAGCCGAAAACAGGGGGCAAGCTCCTACAATGAGCAGTTCTTC
-	TRBV24-1	TRBJ2-7	-	CATSDSTGGLGYEQYF	TGTGCCACCAGTGATTCCACGGGCGGGCTTGGATACGAGCAGTACTTC
-	TRBV11-3	TRBJ2-5	-	CASSWTVQETQYF	TGTGCCAGCAGCTGGACAGTCCAAGAGACCCAGTACTTC
-	TRBV7-8	TRBJ2-1	-	CASSLGAYNEQFF	TGTGCCAGCAGCTTAGGAGCGTACAATGAGCAGTTCTTC
-	TRBV9	TRBJ2-2	-	CASSPRDRVAGGAGTGELFF	TGTGCCAGCAGCCCGCGGGACAGGGTGGCGGGAGGGGCCGGCACCGGGGAGCTGTTTTTT
TRBD2	TRBV19	TRBJ2-4	few	CASRTSGGNIQYF	TGTGCCAGTAGGACTAGCGGGGGAAACATTCAGTACTTC
-	TRBV5-1	TRBJ2-7	-	CASSPGWGPRSGEQYF	TGCGCCAGCAGCCCCGGGTGGGGGCCGAGATCAGGCGAGCAGTACTTC
-	TRBV9	TRBJ2-1	-	CASSSGAYSYNEQFF	TGTGCCAGCTCCAGCGGAGCCTACTCCTACAATGAGCAGTTCTTC
TRBD1	TRBV19	TRBJ2-5	-	CASSIQKAGGKETQYF	TGTGCCAGTAGTATACAAAAGGCAGGGGGCAAAGAGACCCAGTACTTC
TRBD1	TRBV28	TRBJ1-2	-	CASSPPTGIIVF	TGTGCCAGCAGTCCTCCGACAGGGATAATAGTCTTC
-	TRBV5-1	TRBJ1-1	-	CASSYSFGSTEAFF	TGCGCCAGCAGCTACTCGTTCGGGAGCACTGAAGCTTTCTTT
-	TRBV12-5	TRBJ1-2	-	CASGFRTEANYGYTF	TGTGCTAGTGGTTTCAGGACAGAAGCTAACTATGGCTACACCTTC
-	TRBV10-3	TRBJ1-2	-	CAISGQNYGYTF	TGTGCCATCAGCGGACAGAACTATGGCTACACCTTC
-	TRBV4-1	TRBJ1-2	-	CASSQPPPGSRYTF	TGCGCCAGCAGCCAACCCCCCCCGGGGAGCCGCTACACCTTC
-	TRBV25-1	TRBJ1-1	-	CASRRGLTVREAFF	TGTGCCAGCAGGAGGGGGTTGACGGTAAGGGAAGCTTTCTTT
TRBD1	TRBV11-2	TRBJ2-7	-	CASSFPATGANYEQYF	TGTGCCAGCAGCTTCCCCGCGACAGGGGCCAACTACGAGCAGTACTTC
-	TRBV9	TRBJ1-3	-	CASSVGEGSLGNTIYF	TGTGCCAGCAGCGTGGGGGAGGGTAGTCTTGGAAACACCATATATTTT
-	TRBV19	TRBJ1-5	-	CASSIAGDVQPQHF	TGTGCCAGTAGTATAGCAGGGGATGTTCAGCCCCAGCATTTT
TRBD2	TRBV24-1	TRBJ2-1	-	CATSDLHGLAGSSYNEQFF	TGTGCCACCAGTGATTTGCATGGACTAGCGGGAAGCTCCTACAATGAGCAGTTCTTC
-	TRBV7-9	TRBJ2-2	-	CASSLAEGSGELFF	TGTGCCAGCAGCTTAGCGGAGGGTTCCGGGGAGCTGTTTTTT